The 26 T cell receptor beta chains below come from one sample, sequenced in a study of T-cell reconstitution after alpha-beta-depleted transplantation in children. The TCRbeta library was prepared with unique molecular identifiers. TCRdb reanalysed the PCR reads using MiXCR and keeps one entry per CDR3 protein. Altogether about 440,000 distinct CDR3 sequences are present, 43% being singletons, with the ten largest covering 25% to 30%. The specimen comprised PBMCs, sampled before TCRalphabeta/CD19-depleted stem cell transplant. The receptors originated from a girl aged 2 to 10 with aplastic anemia, due to receive a stem cell transplant.

CDR3 sequence (DNA): TGCGCCAGCAGTGGGTTTCTCACTAGCGGGAACCCCCGAGGGGATACGCAGTATTTT. This gives the protein CASSGFLTSGNPRGDTQYF. V is TRBV10-2 and J is TRBJ2-3, with 10 bases identical to TRBD2. This CDR3 has 19 amino acids. V lost 4 bases to trimming and J lost 6 bases; unmatched junction nucleotides: 19. Germline CDR1 is WSHSY and CDR2 is SAAADI.

The table lists this clonotype with a few counts. The V call is TRBV2, the J call TRBJ2-3, with D unresolved. This CDR3 contains 15 residues. Germline CDR1 SNHLY, CDR2 FYNNEI. Trimming stripped 0 bases from V and 4 bases from J, with 11 bases between. CDR3 amino acids: CASSEARSNADTQYF. CDR3 DNA: TGTGCCAGCAGTGAAGCCCGGTCTAACGCAGATACGCAGTATTTT. The full variable domain, rest sourced from reference TRBV2 and TRBJ2-3, is EPEVTQTPSHQVTQMGQEVILRCVPISNHLYFYWYRQILGQKVEFLVSFYNNEISEKSEIFDDQFSVERPDGSNFTLKIRSTKLEDSAMYFCASSEARSNADTQYFGPGTRLTVL.

This chain joins TRBV6-5 and TRBJ1-6; D call uncertain. The CDR3 is 17 amino acids. The germline CDR1 and CDR2 sequences are MNHEY and SVGAGI. Deletions cut 2 bases from V and 6 bases from J, with 17 bases between. The CDR3 sequence: CASSYTPLADTNSPLHF. For the CDR3, the DNA is TGTGCCAGCAGTTACACCCCGCTGGCCGATACTAATTCACCCCTCCACTTT.

Many counts were recorded for this clonotype. V gene TRBV2 combines with J gene TRBJ1-2; a weak D match, TRBD1 (5 bases). The V gene lost 7 bases and the J gene lost 8 bases, with 14 bases spanning the gap. Germline values: CDR1 SNHLY, CDR2 FYNNEI. The CDR3 has 12 amino acids. The chain's CDR3 is CASTRRGEGYTF. The CDR3 nucleotides read TGTGCCAGCACACGACGAGGGGAGGGCTACACCTTC.

This clonotype was found once. The CDR3 sequence is CAISESRPAEQYF. The CDR3 nucleotides are TGTGCCATCAGTGAGTCTCGACCGGCCGAGCAGTACTTC. This chain connects TRBV10-3 to TRBJ2-7, with no clear D. V shed 0 bases and J shed 6 bases, with 9 bases lying between them. The germline CDR1 and CDR2 sequences are ENHRY and SYGVKD. There are 13 residues in the CDR3.

J is TRBJ2-3 and V is TRBV15, with a weak D call TRBD2 (5 bases). From germline, CDR1 is LNHNV and CDR2 YYDKDF (reference sequence). The length of the CDR3 is 16 residues. V lost 6 bases to trimming and J lost 0 bases, with 16 bases between them. In nucleotides, the CDR3 is TGTGCCACCAGTGCTGCGGGTGGGTTCAGCACAGATACGCAGTATTTT. This gives the protein CATSAAGGFSTDTQYF.

The chain combines TRBV5-8 with TRBJ1-5; TRBD1 might be the D (6 bases). Germline lookup yields CDR1 SGHTS and CDR2 YDEGEE. Trimming took 3 bases from V and 6 from J, leaving 10 bases between them. This CDR3 has 13 residues. CDR3 region: CASSSLQGQPQHF. CDR3 bases: TGTGCCAGCAGCTCGTTACAGGGTCAGCCCCAGCATTTT.

The chain combines TRBV12-3 or TRBV12-4 with TRBJ2-1; TRBD2 might be the D (5 bases). Trimming stripped 3 bases from V and 8 bases from J, with 20 bases between. This CDR3 region has 16 residues. CDR3 protein: CASSFPGSPNADEQFF. The CDR3 region has the DNA TGTGCCAGCAGTTTTCCGGGGAGCCCCAACGCAGATGAGCAGTTCTTC.

This chain uses TRBV15 with TRBJ2-1; D might be TRBD2 (6 bases). The V end lost 3 bases, the J end lost 6 bases, and 18 bases lay between the germline ends. In germline, CDR1 is LNHNV, CDR2 YYDKDF (reference sequence). The CDR3 covers 16 residues. The CDR3 is CATSRRGSGYGNEQFF. Written as DNA, the CDR3 is TGTGCCACCAGCAGGAGGGGAAGCGGGTACGGCAATGAGCAGTTCTTC.

This chain uses TRBV29-1 with TRBJ2-1, with D perhaps TRBD1 or TRBD2 (5 bases each). This CDR3 comprises 12 residues. Trimming shortened V by 1 base and J by 10 bases, and 11 bases separated the two germline ends. CDR1 is SQVTM and CDR2 is ANQGSEA in the germline V gene. The DNA for the CDR3 is TGCAGCGTTGAAGGGGACGGCGGAGAGCAGTTCTTC. This translates into CSVEGDGGEQFF.

This clonotype showed up just a few times. This chain links TRBV12-3 or TRBV12-4 with TRBJ2-3; 11 nucleotides align to TRBD2. The trim removed 2 bases at V and 0 bases at J, leaving 7 bases unmatched. This CDR3 region has 18 residues. The CDR3 DNA follows: TGTGCCAGCAGTTTAAGACTAGCGGGAATCTATAGCACAGATACGCAGTATTTT. Translating it yields CASSLRLAGIYSTDTQYF.

The CDR3 loop reads CASSQDGGSGAYNEQFF. The DNA for the CDR3 is TGTGCCAGCAGCCAAGACGGTGGGTCAGGGGCTTACAATGAGCAGTTCTTC. This chain uses TRBV4-2 with TRBJ2-1; D is perhaps TRBD1 (6 bases). V lost 0 bases, J lost 4 bases, and 16 bases lay in between. CDR1 and CDR2 from the germline V gene are LGHNA and YNFKEQ. There are 17 residues in the CDR3.

At least ten counts were recorded for this clonotype. The chain uses TRBV5-5 and TRBJ2-7; TRBD2 matches 8 bases. Germline V CDR1 and CDR2: SGHKS, YYEKEE (reference sequence). J gave up 4 bases and V 2 bases, and 8 bases lay outside the gene matches. The CDR3 length is 15 residues. The CDR3 DNA is TGTGCCAGCAGCTTTGAGCGGGAGCCAACTTACGAGCAGTACTTC. This gives the protein CASSFEREPTYEQYF.

The CDR3 here is CASSAGQGLDTEAFF. The CDR3 nucleotides are TGCGCCAGCAGCGCGGGACAGGGGTTGGACACTGAAGCTTTCTTT. The chain couples TRBV5-1 to TRBJ1-1; 10 positions match TRBD1. V lost 4 bases to trimming and J lost 3 bases; unmatched junction nucleotides: 6. The CDR3 length is 15 residues. Germline V gene data show CDR1 as SGHRS and CDR2 as YFSETQ.

The genes are TRBV20-1 and TRBJ2-7; D gene ambiguous. Between the trimmed V and J ends, which lost 1 base and 4 bases, there was a span of 2 bases. The CDR3 has 10 residues. Germline CDR1 DFQATT, CDR2 SNEGSKA (reference sequence). In DNA form, the CDR3 reads TGCAGTGCTAGAGCGTACGAGCAGTACTTC. Translated: CSARAYEQYF.

This clonotype occurred many times. Its ends do not fully match the called genes, so a read error is possible. V is TRBV5-1 and J is TRBJ2-1; 11 nucleotides agree with TRBD2. Germline CDR1 SGHRS, CDR2 YFSETQ. This CDR3 comprises 15 residues. CDR3 nucleotides: TGCGCCAGCAGCCCAGAGGGGGGGCTAGCGGGAGGCCAAATCTTC. This sequence encodes CASSPEGGLAGGQIF.

This clonotype has just a few counts. The gene calls are TRBV28 and TRBJ2-5; no firm D call. Germline V CDR1 and CDR2: MDHEN, SYDVKM. Between the trimmed V and J ends, which lost 3 bases and 1 base, there was a span of 6 bases. The length of the CDR3 is 13 residues. This CDR3 reads CASSFMGQETQYF. CDR3 nucleotide sequence: TGTGCCAGCAGTTTTATGGGCCAAGAGACCCAGTACTTC.

The J gene is TRBJ2-5, the V gene TRBV12-3 or TRBV12-4; D might be TRBD1 or TRBD2, each matching 5 bases. This CDR3 region has 14 residues. With 6 bases removed from V and 5 bases from J, the gap between germline ends came to 16 bases. CDR3 bases: TGTGCCAGCAGCAGGGAGAGGGGAGCGGAGACCCAGTACTTC. It yields the protein CASSRERGAETQYF.

To note about this clonotype: One end of the junction is discordant with germline, which a read error may explain. The J gene is TRBJ1-1, the V gene TRBV6-5; D is ambiguous. Germline assignment: CDR1 MNHEY and CDR2 SVGAGI. The CDR3 has 16 residues. DNA of the CDR3: TGTGCCAGCAATTACGTGGCCCTATGGGGGAACACTGAAGCTTTCTTT. This translates into CASNYVALWGNTEAFF.

The chain links TRBV5-1 to TRBJ2-1; D is perhaps TRBD2 (7 bases). The CDR3 loop spans 12 amino acids. Germline loops: CDR1 SGHRS, CDR2 YFSETQ. Between the trimmed V and J ends, which lost 0 bases and 15 bases, there was a span of 13 bases. In nucleotides, the CDR3 is TGCGCCAGCAGCTTGGATGGGGGGGGGCGGTTCTTC. Translating gives CASSLDGGGRFF.

The J gene is TRBJ2-5, the V gene TRBV5-1; the match to TRBD2 covers 7 bases. The CDR3 loop spans 16 amino acids. With 4 bases clipped from V and 3 bases from J, the junction kept 12 bases outside the gene matches. In germline, CDR1 is SGHRS, CDR2 YFSETQ. CDR3 protein: CASSGPGLILEETQYF. CDR3 sequence (DNA): TGCGCCAGCAGCGGGCCGGGACTAATCCTAGAAGAGACCCAGTACTTC.

CDR3 bases: TGTGCGGACCGGGGTCCCTATGGCTACACCTTC. The encoded protein is CADRGPYGYTF. The chain recombines TRBV2 with TRBJ1-2; D call uncertain. The CDR3 spans 11 residues. Per germline, CDR1 SNHLY and CDR2 FYNNEI.

The genes are TRBV6-5 and TRBJ2-7, with 7 bases fitting TRBD2. Germline-derived CDR1 and CDR2 are MNHEY and SVGAGI. J was trimmed by 1 base and V by 0 bases; bases with no gene match: 3. The CDR3 spans 15 residues. CDR3 loop: CASSYSSSGSYEQYF. The CDR3 nucleotides are TGTGCCAGCAGTTACTCGTCTAGCGGATCCTACGAGCAGTACTTC.

The genes are TRBV29-1 and TRBJ2-7, with D hard to call. V was trimmed by 0 bases and J by 7 bases, leaving 7 bases between them. Germline V lookup: CDR1 SQVTM, CDR2 ANQGSEA. This CDR3 spans 11 amino acids. In nucleotides, the CDR3 is TGCAGCGTTGAAGAGGCCCGAGAGCAGTACTTC. This codes for CSVEEAREQYF.

This clonotype occurred a few times. This chain connects TRBV6-2 or TRBV6-3 to TRBJ1-2, with TRBD1 as a possible D gene (6 bases). V was clipped by 7 bases and J by 8 bases, with 26 bases between them. Germline V gene sequence: CDR1 MNHEY, CDR2 SVGEGT. The CDR3 has 16 residues. The CDR3 region has the DNA TGTGCCAGCATCCTTCAAGCGACAGGTACCCCGACGGGCTACACCTTC. It codes for CASILQATGTPTGYTF.

The CDR3 coding sequence is TGTGCCAGCAGCCACCGCCGGACAGCTAACACTGAAGCTTTCTTT. Translating it yields CASSHRRTANTEAFF. The chain employs TRBV14 and TRBJ1-1; TRBD1 is a possible D gene (6 bases). There are 15 residues in the CDR3. The V gene's germline CDR1 is SGHDN and CDR2 FVKESK. Trimming removed 3 bases from V and 2 bases from J, with 13 bases in between.